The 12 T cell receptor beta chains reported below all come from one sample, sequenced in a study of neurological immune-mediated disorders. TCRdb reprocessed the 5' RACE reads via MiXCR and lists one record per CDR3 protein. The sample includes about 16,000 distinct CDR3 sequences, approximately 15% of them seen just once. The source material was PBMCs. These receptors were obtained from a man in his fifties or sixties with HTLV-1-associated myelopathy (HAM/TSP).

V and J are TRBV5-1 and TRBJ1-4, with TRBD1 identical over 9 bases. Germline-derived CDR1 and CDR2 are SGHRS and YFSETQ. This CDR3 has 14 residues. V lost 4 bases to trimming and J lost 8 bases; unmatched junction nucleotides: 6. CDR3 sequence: CASSGTGGREKLFF. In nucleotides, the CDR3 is TGCGCCAGCAGCGGAACAGGGGGCAGAGAAAAACTGTTTTTT. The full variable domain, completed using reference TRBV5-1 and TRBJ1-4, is KAGVTQTPRYLIKTRGQQVTLSCSPISGHRSVSWYQQTPGQGLQFLFEYFSETQRNKGNFPGRFSGRQFSNSRSEMNVSTLELGDSALYLCASSGTGGREKLFFGSGTQLSVL.

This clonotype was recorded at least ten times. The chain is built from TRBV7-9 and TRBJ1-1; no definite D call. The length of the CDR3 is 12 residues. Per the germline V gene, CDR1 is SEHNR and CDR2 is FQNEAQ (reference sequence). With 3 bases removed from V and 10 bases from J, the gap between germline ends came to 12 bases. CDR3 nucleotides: TGTGCCAGCAGCTTTTCGACATCGGGAGCTTTCTTT. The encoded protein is CASSFSTSGAFF.

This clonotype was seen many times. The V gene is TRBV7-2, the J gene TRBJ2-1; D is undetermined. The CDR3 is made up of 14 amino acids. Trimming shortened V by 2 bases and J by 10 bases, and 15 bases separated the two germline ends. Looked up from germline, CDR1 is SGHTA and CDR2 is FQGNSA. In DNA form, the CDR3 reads TGTGCCAGCAGCTTATCCTCATTTTCCCCCGAGCAGTTCTTC. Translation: CASSLSSFSPEQFF.

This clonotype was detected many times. CDR3: CASSLAFGDQETQYF. The CDR3 DNA is TGCGCCAGCAGCTTGGCCTTCGGGGACCAAGAGACCCAGTACTTC. The rearrangement joins TRBV5-1 to TRBJ2-5; the D gene is possibly TRBD2 (5 bases). The germline V and J ends were trimmed by 0 bases and 0 bases, with 9 bases remaining between them. In germline, CDR1 is SGHRS, CDR2 YFSETQ. The CDR3 runs 15 residues.

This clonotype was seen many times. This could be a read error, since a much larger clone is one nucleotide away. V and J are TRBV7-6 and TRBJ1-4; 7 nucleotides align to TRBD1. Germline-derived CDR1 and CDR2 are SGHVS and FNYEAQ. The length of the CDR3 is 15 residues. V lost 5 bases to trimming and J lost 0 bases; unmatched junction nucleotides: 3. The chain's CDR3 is CASSQGGATNEKLFF. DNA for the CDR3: TGTGCCAGCAGCCAGGGGGGTGCAACTAATGAAAAACTGTTTTTT.

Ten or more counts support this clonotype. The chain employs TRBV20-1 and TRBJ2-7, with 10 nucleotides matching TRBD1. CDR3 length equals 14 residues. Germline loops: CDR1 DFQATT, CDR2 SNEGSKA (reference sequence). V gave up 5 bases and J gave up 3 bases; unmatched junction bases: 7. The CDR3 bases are TGCAGTGCTCCTGGACAGGGGGGCGACTACGAGCAGTACTTC. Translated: CSAPGQGGDYEQYF.

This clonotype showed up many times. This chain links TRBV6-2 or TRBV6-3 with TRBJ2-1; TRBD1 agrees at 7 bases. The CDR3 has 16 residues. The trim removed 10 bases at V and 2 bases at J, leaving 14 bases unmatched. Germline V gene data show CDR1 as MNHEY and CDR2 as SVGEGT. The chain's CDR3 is CATEDRATSPYNEQFF. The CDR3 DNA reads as TGTGCCACCGAAGACAGGGCCACATCTCCCTACAATGAGCAGTTCTTC.

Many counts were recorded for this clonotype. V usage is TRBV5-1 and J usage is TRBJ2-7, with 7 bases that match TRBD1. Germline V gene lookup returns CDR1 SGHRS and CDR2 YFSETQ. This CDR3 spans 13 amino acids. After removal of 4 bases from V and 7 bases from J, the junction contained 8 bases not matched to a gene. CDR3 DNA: TGCGCCAGCAGCGAGGGACAGATCTTAGAGCAGTACTTC. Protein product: CASSEGQILEQYF.

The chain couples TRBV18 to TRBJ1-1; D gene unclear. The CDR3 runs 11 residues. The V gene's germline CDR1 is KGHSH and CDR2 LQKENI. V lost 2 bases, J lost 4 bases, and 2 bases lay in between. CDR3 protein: CASSPSTEAFF. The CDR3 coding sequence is TGTGCCAGCTCACCATCCACTGAAGCTTTCTTT.

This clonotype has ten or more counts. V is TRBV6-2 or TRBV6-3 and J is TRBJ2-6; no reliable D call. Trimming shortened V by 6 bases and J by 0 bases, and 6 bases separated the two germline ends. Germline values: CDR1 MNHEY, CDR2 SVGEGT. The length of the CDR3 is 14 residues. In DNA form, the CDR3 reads TGTGCCAGCAGGAGTTTCTCTGGGGCCAACGTCCTGACTTTC. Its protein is CASRSFSGANVLTF.

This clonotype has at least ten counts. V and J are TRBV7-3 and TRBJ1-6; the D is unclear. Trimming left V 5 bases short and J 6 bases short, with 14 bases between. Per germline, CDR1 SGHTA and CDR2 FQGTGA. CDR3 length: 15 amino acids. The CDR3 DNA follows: TGTGCCAGCAGCCGAGGGCAGGCGAGTAATTCACCCCTCCACTTT. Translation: CASSRGQASNSPLHF.

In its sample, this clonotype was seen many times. The CDR3 nucleotides are TGCGCCAGCAGCCAGACAACTGGAAACACCATATATTTT. Protein: CASSQTTGNTIYF. This chain connects TRBV5-1 to TRBJ1-3; no definite D call. The CDR3 is made up of 13 amino acids. Germline V gene lookup returns CDR1 SGHRS and CDR2 YFSETQ. The V end was cut by 4 bases, the J end by 2 bases, with 7 bases between.